The 20 T cell receptor beta chains in this list originate from one sample, sequenced in a study of identical twins. TCRdb itself ran the 5' RACE reads through MiXCR, one entry per CDR3 protein. Seen here are approximately 210,000 distinct CDR3 sequences, about a sixth observed once, and the top ten hold over 35%. This sample was also put to use in a study of T cells expressing NK-cell markers.

The specimen sequenced was CD8+ T cells sorted from blood. These receptors were collected from a woman aged 18-29 years in good health.

The chain carries TRBV5-1 and TRBJ2-3; TRBD1 matches 7 bases. CDR1 is SGHRS, CDR2 YFSETQ, per germline. This CDR3 contains 17 residues. J gave up 3 bases and V 1 base, and 11 bases lay outside the gene matches. As DNA, the CDR3 is TGCGCCAGCAGCTTGCTTCCCCCAGGGGGTTCGACAGATACGCAGTATTTT. Translating gives CASSLLPPGGSTDTQYF. The complete variable domain, with remaining parts taken from reference TRBV5-1 and TRBJ2-3, reads KAGVTQTPRYLIKTRGQQVTLSCSPISGHRSVSWYQQTPGQGLQFLFEYFSETQRNKGNFPGRFSGRQFSNSRSEMNVSTLELGDSALYLCASSLLPPGGSTDTQYFGPGTRLTVL.

This clonotype was recorded a few times. The rearrangement links TRBV7-9 to TRBJ2-3, with a possible D match to TRBD2 (6 bases). CDR1 is SEHNR, CDR2 FQNEAQ, per germline (reference sequence). The CDR3 has 16 residues. With 5 bases removed from V and 4 bases from J, the gap between germline ends came to 19 bases. This CDR3 reads CASSPLSGNGADTQYF. CDR3 nucleotide sequence: TGTGCCAGCAGCCCCCTTAGCGGAAACGGCGCAGATACGCAGTATTTT.

This clonotype was picked up many times. The chain is built from TRBV7-9 and TRBJ2-1, with TRBD1 as a possible D gene (5 bases). Trimming stripped 3 bases from V and 8 bases from J, with 11 bases between. The germline gives CDR1 SEHNR, CDR2 FQNEAQ (reference sequence). CDR3 length: 13 amino acids. The CDR3 sequence is CASSFVRGHEQFF. The CDR3 DNA reads TGTGCCAGCAGCTTTGTTAGGGGCCATGAGCAGTTCTTC.

This clonotype was counted many times. This chain connects TRBV12-3 or TRBV12-4 to TRBJ2-7; D possibly uses TRBD1 or TRBD2 (5 bases each). V lost 4 bases and J lost 3, with 19 bases in between. This CDR3 spans 16 amino acids. The CDR3 DNA reads as TGTGCCAGCAGTTCCGGGACGAGTTCTTTCTACTACGAGCAGTACTTC. Its translation: CASSSGTSSFYYEQYF.

This chain joins TRBV11-3 and TRBJ2-1; 9 bases fit TRBD2. The junction had 6 bases not matched to a gene; V was cut back by 4 bases and J by 2 bases. CDR3 size: 16 residues. Germline values: CDR1 SGHNT, CDR2 YENEEA. The CDR3 sequence is CASSSRSGSTYNEQFF. CDR3 DNA: TGTGCCAGCAGCTCCCGTAGCGGGAGTACCTACAATGAGCAGTTCTTC.

This clonotype was recorded at least ten times. The rearrangement joins TRBV12-3 or TRBV12-4 to TRBJ2-1; D gene uncertain. The CDR3 spans 12 residues. Trimming shortened V by 3 bases and J by 6 bases, and 6 bases separated the two germline ends. The CDR3 protein is CASSFFSNEQFF. The CDR3 DNA reads as TGTGCCAGCAGTTTCTTCAGCAATGAGCAGTTCTTC.

The chain has TRBV7-3 and TRBJ2-3, with 8 nucleotides matching TRBD2. Losses at the gene ends were 0 bases for V and 4 bases for J; bases not matched to a gene: 6. Germline V lookup: CDR1 SGHTA, CDR2 FQGTGA. The CDR3 length is 16 residues. This CDR3 is CASSLTPGGPPDTQYF. The CDR3, as DNA: TGTGCCAGCAGCTTAACTCCGGGGGGGCCACCAGATACGCAGTATTTT.

This clonotype was counted only a few times. The V gene is TRBV9, the J gene TRBJ2-3, with a tentative D call TRBD1 (6 bases). Germline V gene sequence: CDR1 SGDLS, CDR2 YYNGEE. V shed 4 bases and J shed 4 bases, with 16 bases lying between them. CDR3 length equals 15 residues. The CDR3 is CASSSTGSSADTQYF. The CDR3 bases are TGTGCCAGCAGCTCTACAGGGAGCTCTGCAGATACGCAGTATTTT.

The chain uses TRBV27 and TRBJ2-7, with 7 bases that match TRBD1. J was trimmed by 5 bases and V by 8 bases; bases with no gene match: 9. The CDR3 length is 13 residues. CDR1 and CDR2 from the germline V gene are MNHEY and SMNVEV (reference sequence). The CDR3 nucleotides read TGTGCCAGCGGATTCCTCGACAGGGACGAGCAGTACTTC. This gives the protein CASGFLDRDEQYF.

The chain carries TRBV20-1 and TRBJ1-4, with a tentative D call TRBD1 (6 bases). Germline V lookup: CDR1 DFQATT, CDR2 SNEGSKA (reference sequence). The CDR3 is 13 residues long. V lost 6 bases, J lost 4 bases, and 12 bases lay in between. The CDR3 sequence: CSARGGFNEKLFF. Written as DNA, the CDR3 is TGCAGTGCCAGGGGCGGTTTTAATGAAAAACTGTTTTTT.

This clonotype was counted only a few times. The chain is built from TRBV7-9 and TRBJ2-5; 8 nucleotides align to TRBD1. CDR1 is SEHNR, CDR2 FQNEAQ, per germline (reference sequence). The CDR3 runs 16 residues. V was pared by 2 bases and J by 0 bases, with 5 bases of the junction left unmatched. CDR3 nucleotides: TGTGCCAGCAGCTTACCAGGGGGCGCTAACCAAGAGACCCAGTACTTC. As protein: CASSLPGGANQETQYF. Combining the CDR3 with reference TRBV7-9 and TRBJ2-5 gives the whole variable domain DTGVSQNPRHKITKRGQNVTFRCDPISEHNRLYWYRQTLGQGPEFLTYFQNEAQLEKSRLLSDRFSAERPKGSFSTLEIQRTEQGDSAMYLCASSLPGGANQETQYFGPGTRLLVL.

The chain is built from TRBV6-2 or TRBV6-3 and TRBJ2-5, with D possibly matching TRBD2 (6 bases). Germline CDR1 is MNHEY and CDR2 is SVGEGT. This CDR3 has 14 residues. Trimming left V 4 bases short and J 5 bases short, with 14 bases between. CDR3 amino acids: CASSLTRTTETQYF. The DNA of the CDR3 is TGTGCCAGCAGTTTGACAAGGACTACGGAGACCCAGTACTTC.

As DNA, the CDR3 is TGTGCCAGCAGCTTAACTGCGCTAGCGGCAGATACGCAGTATTTT. Its protein product is CASSLTALAADTQYF. The rearrangement links TRBV11-2 to TRBJ2-3; 7 positions match TRBD2. CDR1 SGHAT and CDR2 FQNNGV come from the germline V gene. CDR3 length equals 15 residues. V was pared by 2 bases and J by 4 bases, with 6 bases of the junction left unmatched.

The chain couples TRBV5-6 to TRBJ2-1; maybe TRBD2 (6 bases). Deletions cut 0 bases from V and 7 bases from J, with 14 bases between. Germline V gene lookup returns CDR1 SGHDT and CDR2 YYEEEE. This CDR3 is 15 amino acids long. CDR3 nucleotides: TGTGCCAGCAGCTTGGGGCCTAGCGCAAGGAATGAGCAGTTCTTC. Translated: CASSLGPSARNEQFF.

The genes are TRBV12-3 or TRBV12-4 and TRBJ2-3; TRBD2 matches 7 bases. The CDR3 contains 16 residues. Germline trimming cut 5 bases from V and 2 bases from J; bases unmatched to any gene: 10. The DNA for the CDR3 is TGTGCCAGCAGTGAGCTAACTAGCGCAACCACAGATACGCAGTATTTT. Translating gives CASSELTSATTDTQYF.

This clonotype has just one count. Relative to the germline gene, one junction end is altered; a read error may explain this. The DNA for the CDR3 is TGTGCTAGCAGCTTAGGGAGCCCGGGATACAATGAGCAGTTCTTC. It encodes CASSLGSPGYNEQFF. This chain joins TRBV7-7 and TRBJ2-1; D is possibly TRBD2 (5 bases). The CDR3 sequence is 15 residues long. Germline assignment: CDR1 SSHAT and CDR2 FNYEAQ (reference sequence).

This clonotype was recorded a few times. CDR3 sequence reads: CASSLGADRGRDTQYF. DNA for the CDR3: TGTGCCAGCAGCTTAGGGGCGGACAGGGGGCGGGATACGCAGTATTTT. The V call is TRBV7-2, the J call TRBJ2-3, with TRBD1 matching 11 bases. CDR3 size: 16 residues. In germline, CDR1 is SGHTA, CDR2 FQGNSA. Trimming cost V 1 base and J 6 bases; bases outside gene matches: 6.

This chain joins TRBV5-1 and TRBJ1-2, with 7 bases identical to TRBD1. Per germline, CDR1 SGHRS and CDR2 YFSETQ. The J segment lost 8 bases and the V segment lost 4 bases, leaving 8 bases of the junction unmatched. This CDR3 region has 13 residues. DNA of the CDR3: TGCGCCAGCAGCCTGGGACAGTTCCTAGGCTACACCTTC. It encodes CASSLGQFLGYTF.

J is TRBJ2-5 and V is TRBV7-3; D possibly uses TRBD1 or TRBD2 (5 bases each). This CDR3 has 17 amino acids. Germline V lookup: CDR1 SGHTA, CDR2 FQGTGA. V was trimmed by 3 bases and J by 5 bases, leaving 22 bases between them. CDR3 DNA sequence: TGTGCCAGCAGCTTCAAACCCCCCGGGACGGCGCAGGAGACCCAGTACTTC. Residues: CASSFKPPGTAQETQYF.

V gene TRBV6-1 combines with J gene TRBJ2-5; no reliable D call. Germline V gene sequence: CDR1 MNHNS, CDR2 SASEGT. The CDR3 consists of 16 residues. The V gene lost 2 bases and the J gene lost 5 bases, with 18 bases spanning the gap. The CDR3 nucleotides are TGTGCCAGCAGTGAAATTCCCGACTCGTCTTGGGAGACCCAGTACTTC. Amino acids: CASSEIPDSSWETQYF.